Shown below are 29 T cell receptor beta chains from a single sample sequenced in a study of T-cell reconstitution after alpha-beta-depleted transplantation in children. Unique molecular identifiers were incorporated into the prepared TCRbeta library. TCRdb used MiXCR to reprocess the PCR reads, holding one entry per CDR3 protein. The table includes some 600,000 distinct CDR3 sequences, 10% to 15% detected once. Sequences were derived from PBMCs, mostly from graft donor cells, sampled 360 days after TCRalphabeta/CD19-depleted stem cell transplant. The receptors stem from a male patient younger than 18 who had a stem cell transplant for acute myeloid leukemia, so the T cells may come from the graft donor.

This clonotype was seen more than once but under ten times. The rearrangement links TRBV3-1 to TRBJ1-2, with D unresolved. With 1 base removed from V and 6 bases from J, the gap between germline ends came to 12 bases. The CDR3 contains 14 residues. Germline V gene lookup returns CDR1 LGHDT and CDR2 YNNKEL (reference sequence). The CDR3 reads CASSQAGNGDGYTF. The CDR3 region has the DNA TGTGCCAGCAGCCAAGCGGGAAATGGTGATGGCTACACCTTC.

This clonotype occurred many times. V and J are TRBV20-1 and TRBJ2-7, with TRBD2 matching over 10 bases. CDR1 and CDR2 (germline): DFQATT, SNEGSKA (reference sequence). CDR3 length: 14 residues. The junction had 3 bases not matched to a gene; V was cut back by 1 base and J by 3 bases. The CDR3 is CSARVLAGIYEQYF. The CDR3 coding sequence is TGCAGTGCTAGAGTACTAGCGGGGATCTACGAGCAGTACTTC.

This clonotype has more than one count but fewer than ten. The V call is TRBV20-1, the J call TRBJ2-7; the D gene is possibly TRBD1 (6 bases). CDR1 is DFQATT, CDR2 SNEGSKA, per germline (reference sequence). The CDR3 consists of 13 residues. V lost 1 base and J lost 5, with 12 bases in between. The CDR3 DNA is TGCAGTGCTAGAGTAACAGGGATTCACGAGCAGTACTTC. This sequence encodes CSARVTGIHEQYF.

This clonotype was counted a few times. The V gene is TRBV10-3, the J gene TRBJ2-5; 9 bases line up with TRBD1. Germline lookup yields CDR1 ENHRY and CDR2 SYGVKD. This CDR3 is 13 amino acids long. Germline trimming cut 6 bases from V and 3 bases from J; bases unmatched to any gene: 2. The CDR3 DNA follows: TGTGCCATCAGCCGGACAGGGGAAGAGACCCAGTACTTC. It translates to CAISRTGEETQYF.

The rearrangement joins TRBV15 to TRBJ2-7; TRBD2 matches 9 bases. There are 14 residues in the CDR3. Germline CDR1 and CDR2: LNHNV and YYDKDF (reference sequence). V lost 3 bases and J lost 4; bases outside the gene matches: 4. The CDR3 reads CATSRGRGGYEQYF. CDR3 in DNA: TGTGCCACCAGCAGGGGGCGGGGGGGGTACGAGCAGTACTTC.

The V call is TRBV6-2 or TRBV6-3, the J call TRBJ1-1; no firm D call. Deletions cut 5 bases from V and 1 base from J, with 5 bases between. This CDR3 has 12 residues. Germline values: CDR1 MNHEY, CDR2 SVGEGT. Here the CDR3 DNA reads TGTGCCAGCAGTCCCAGGAACACTGAAGCTTTCTTT. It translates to CASSPRNTEAFF.

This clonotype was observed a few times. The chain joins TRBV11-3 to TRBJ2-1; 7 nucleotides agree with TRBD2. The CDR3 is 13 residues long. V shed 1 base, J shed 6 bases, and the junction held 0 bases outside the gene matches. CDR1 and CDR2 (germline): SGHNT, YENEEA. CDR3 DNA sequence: TGTGCCAGCAGCTTAGGGACTAGCAATGAGCAGTTCTTC. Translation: CASSLGTSNEQFF.

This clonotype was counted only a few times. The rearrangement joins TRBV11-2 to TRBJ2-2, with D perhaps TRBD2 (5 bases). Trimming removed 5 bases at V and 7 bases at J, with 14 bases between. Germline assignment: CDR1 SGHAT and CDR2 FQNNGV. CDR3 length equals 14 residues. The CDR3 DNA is TGTGCCAGCAGCCACCCTAGCAGCCACGGGGAGCTGTTTTTT. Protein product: CASSHPSSHGELFF. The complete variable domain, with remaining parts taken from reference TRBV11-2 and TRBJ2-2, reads EAGVAQSPRYKIIEKRQSVAFWCNPISGHATLYWYQQILGQGPKLLIQFQNNGVVDDSQLPKDRFSAERLKGVDSTLKIQPAKLEDSAVYLCASSHPSSHGELFFGEGSRLTVL.

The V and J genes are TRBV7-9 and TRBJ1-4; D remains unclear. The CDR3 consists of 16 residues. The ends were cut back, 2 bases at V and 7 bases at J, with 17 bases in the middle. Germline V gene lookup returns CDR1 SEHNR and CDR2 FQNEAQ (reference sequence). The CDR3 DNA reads TGTGCCAGCAGCTTAACACGCCAGCTAGGGAGTGAAAAACTGTTTTTT. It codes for CASSLTRQLGSEKLFF. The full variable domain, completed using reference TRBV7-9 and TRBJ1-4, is DTGVSQNPRHKITKRGQNVTFRCDPISEHNRLYWYRQTLGQGPEFLTYFQNEAQLEKSRLLSDRFSAERPKGSFSTLEIQRTEQGDSAMYLCASSLTRQLGSEKLFFGSGTQLSVL.

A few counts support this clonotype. The CDR3 here is CASSLTQGRSYEQYF. In nucleotides, the CDR3 is TGTGCCAGCAGTTTAACCCAAGGGCGCTCCTACGAGCAGTACTTC. The V and J genes are TRBV28 and TRBJ2-7; unclear D gene. V was trimmed by 2 bases and J by 0 bases, leaving 11 bases between them. CDR1 is MDHEN, CDR2 SYDVKM, per germline. The CDR3 has 15 amino acids.

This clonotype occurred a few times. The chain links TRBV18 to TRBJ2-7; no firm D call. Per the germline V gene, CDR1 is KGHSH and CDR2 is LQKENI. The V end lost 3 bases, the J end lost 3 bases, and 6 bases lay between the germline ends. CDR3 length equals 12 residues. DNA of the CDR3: TGTGCCAGCTCACCGACTTTCTACGAGCAGTACTTC. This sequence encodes CASSPTFYEQYF.

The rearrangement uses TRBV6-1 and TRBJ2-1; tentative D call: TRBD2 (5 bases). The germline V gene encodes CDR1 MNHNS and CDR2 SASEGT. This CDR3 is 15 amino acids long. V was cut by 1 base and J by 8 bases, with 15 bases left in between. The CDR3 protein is CASSEEVAFVDEQFF. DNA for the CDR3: TGTGCCAGCAGTGAAGAGGTAGCGTTCGTGGATGAGCAGTTCTTC.

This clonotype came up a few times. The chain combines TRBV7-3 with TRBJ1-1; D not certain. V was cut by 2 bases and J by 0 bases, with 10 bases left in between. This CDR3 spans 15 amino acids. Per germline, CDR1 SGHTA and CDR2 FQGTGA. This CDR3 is CASSLHGKVNTEAFF. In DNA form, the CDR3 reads TGTGCCAGCAGCTTACACGGGAAGGTGAACACTGAAGCTTTCTTT.

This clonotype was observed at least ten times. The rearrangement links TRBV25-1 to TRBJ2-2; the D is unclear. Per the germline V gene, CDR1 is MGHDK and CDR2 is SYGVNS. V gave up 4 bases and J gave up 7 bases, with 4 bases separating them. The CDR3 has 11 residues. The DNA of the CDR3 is TGTGCCAGCAGTGCGTACGGGGAGCTGTTTTTT. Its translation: CASSAYGELFF.

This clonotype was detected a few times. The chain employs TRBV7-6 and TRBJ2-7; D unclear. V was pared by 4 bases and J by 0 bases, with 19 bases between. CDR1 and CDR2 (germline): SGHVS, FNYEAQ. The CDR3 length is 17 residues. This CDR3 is CASSWIVTGPNSYEQYF. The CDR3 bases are TGTGCCAGCAGCTGGATTGTGACCGGTCCCAACTCCTACGAGCAGTACTTC.

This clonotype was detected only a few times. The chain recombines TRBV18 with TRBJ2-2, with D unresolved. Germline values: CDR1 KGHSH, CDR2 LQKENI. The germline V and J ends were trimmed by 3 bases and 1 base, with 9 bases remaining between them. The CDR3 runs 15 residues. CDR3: CASSPNPGNTGELFF. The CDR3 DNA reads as TGTGCCAGCTCACCTAATCCAGGGAACACCGGGGAGCTGTTTTTT.

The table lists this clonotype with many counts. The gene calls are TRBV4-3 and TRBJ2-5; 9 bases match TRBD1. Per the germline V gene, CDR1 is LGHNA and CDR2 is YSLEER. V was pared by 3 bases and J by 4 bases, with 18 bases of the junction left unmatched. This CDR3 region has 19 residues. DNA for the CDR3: TGCGCCAGCAGCCATGAGAGGACAGGGGCGAATATAATGAGAGAGACCCAGTACTTC. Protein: CASSHERTGANIMRETQYF.

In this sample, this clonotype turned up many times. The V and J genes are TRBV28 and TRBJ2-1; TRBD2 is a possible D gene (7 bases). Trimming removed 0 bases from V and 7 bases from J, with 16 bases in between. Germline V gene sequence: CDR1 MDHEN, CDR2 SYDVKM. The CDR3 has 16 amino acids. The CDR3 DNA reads TGTGCCAGCAGTTTATGGGCGGGGGCGCTTAGGAATGAGCAGTTCTTC. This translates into CASSLWAGALRNEQFF.

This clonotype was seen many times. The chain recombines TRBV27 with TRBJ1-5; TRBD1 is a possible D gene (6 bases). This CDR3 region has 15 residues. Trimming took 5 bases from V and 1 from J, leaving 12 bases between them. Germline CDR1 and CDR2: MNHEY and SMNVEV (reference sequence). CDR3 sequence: CASSGGGVSNQPQHF. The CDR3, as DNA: TGTGCCAGCAGTGGAGGGGGGGTGAGCAATCAGCCCCAGCATTTT.

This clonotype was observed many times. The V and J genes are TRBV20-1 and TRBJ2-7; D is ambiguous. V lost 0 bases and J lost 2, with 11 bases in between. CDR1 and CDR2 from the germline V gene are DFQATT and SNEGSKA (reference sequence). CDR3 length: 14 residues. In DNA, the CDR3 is TGCAGTGCTAGAGATAGTCGCGCGGCCTACGAGCAGTACTTC. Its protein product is CSARDSRAAYEQYF.

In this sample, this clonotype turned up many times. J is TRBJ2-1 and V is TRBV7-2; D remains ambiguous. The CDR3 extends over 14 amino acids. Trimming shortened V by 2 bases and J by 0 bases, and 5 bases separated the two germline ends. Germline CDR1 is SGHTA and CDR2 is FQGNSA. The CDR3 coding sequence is TGTGCCAGCAGCTTAAGGGTCTCCTACAATGAGCAGTTCTTC. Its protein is CASSLRVSYNEQFF. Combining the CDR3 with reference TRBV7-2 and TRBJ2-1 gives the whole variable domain GAGVSQSPSNKVTEKGKDVELRCDPISGHTALYWYRQSLGQGLEFLIYFQGNSAPDKSGLPSDRFSAERTGGSVSTLTIQRTQQEDSAVYLCASSLRVSYNEQFFGPGTRLTVL.

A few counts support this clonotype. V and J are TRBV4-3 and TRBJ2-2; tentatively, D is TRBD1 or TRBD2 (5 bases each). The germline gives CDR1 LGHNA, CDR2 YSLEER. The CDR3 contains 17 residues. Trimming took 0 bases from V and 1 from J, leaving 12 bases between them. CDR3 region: CASSQEARGWNTGELFF. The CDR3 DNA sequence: TGCGCCAGCAGCCAAGAAGCGAGGGGTTGGAACACCGGGGAGCTGTTTTTT.

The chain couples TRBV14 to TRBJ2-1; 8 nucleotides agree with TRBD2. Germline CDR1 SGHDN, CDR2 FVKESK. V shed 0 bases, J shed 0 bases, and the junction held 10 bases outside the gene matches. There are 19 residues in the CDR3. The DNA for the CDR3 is TGTGCCAGCAGCCAAGATCTTGTGATGAGCGGGAGCTCCTACAATGAGCAGTTCTTC. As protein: CASSQDLVMSGSSYNEQFF.

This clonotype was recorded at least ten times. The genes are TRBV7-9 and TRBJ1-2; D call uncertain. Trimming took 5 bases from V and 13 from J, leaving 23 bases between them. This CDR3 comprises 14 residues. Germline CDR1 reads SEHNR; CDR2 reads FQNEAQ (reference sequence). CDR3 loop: CASSLPGLAESSTF. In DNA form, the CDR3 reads TGTGCCAGCAGCCTCCCGGGCCTGGCTGAGAGTAGCACCTTC.

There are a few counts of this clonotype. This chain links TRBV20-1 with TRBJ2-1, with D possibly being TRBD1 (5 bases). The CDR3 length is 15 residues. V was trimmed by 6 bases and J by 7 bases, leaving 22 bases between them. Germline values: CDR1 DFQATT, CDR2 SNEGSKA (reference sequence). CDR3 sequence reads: CSAEPPSGPSNEQFF. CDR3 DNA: TGCAGTGCCGAACCTCCGTCAGGGCCTAGTAATGAGCAGTTCTTC.

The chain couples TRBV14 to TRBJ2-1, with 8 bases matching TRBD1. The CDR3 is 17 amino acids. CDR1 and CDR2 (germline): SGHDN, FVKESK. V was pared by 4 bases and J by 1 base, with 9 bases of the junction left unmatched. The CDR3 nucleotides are TGTGCCAGCAGCCCGTCAACAGGGGGAAGGTCCTACAATGAGCAGTTCTTC. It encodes CASSPSTGGRSYNEQFF.

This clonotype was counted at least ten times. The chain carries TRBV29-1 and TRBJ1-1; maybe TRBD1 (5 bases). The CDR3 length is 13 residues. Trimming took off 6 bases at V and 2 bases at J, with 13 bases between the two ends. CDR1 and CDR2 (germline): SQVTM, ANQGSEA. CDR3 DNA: TGCAGCGTAGGAAGGGGTCCAAACACTGAAGCTTTCTTT. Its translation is CSVGRGPNTEAFF.

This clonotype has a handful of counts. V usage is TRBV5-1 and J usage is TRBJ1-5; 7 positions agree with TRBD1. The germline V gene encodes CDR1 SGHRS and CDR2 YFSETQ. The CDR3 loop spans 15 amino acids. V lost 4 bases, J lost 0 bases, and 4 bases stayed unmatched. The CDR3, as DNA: TGCGCCAGCAGCATTACAGGGGATAGCAATCAGCCCCAGCATTTT. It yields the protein CASSITGDSNQPQHF.

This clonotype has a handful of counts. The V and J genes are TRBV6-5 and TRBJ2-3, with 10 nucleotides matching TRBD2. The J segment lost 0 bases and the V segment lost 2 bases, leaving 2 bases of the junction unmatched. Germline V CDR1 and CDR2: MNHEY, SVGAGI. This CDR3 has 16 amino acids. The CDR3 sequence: CASSYQTSGSTDTQYF. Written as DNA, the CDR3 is TGTGCCAGCAGTTACCAGACTAGCGGGAGCACAGATACGCAGTATTTT.